The rows below give T cell receptor beta chains drawn from one sample of a study of OX40 agonist ivuxolimab in advanced cancers. Sequencing was performed with immunoSEQ multiplex PCR; in TCRdb, only in-frame clones are kept and a portion is missing. The sample records some 87,000 clones, around nine tenths being singletons. Sequencing used CD4+ or CD8+ T cells sorted from blood, obtained in a trial of the OX40 agonist ivuxolimab. These receptors all come from an adult with an advanced solid tumor such as melanoma, head and neck, liver or kidney cancer. Both conserved end residues are part of each CDR3. The D gene is left open where the match is weak. Expanded clones are given a class, and other clones once, few, many or no size at all.

v_call	clone_size	d_call	j_call	cdr3_nt	cdr3_aa
TRBV6-4	NA	NA	TRBJ1-1	TGTGCCAGCAGTGACACCTACACTGAAGCTTTCTTT	CASSDTYTEAFF
TRBV5-4	NA	TRBD1	TRBJ2-3	TGTGCCAGCAGCTTGCCGACAGGGAAGCGTGGCACAGATACGCAGTATTTT	CASSLPTGKRGTDTQYF
TRBV7-2	NA	TRBD2	TRBJ2-1	TGTGCCAGCAGCTTAGCGTCTGGGACTAGCGGTTACAATGAGCAGTTCTTC	CASSLASGTSGYNEQFF
TRBV10-3	once	NA	TRBJ1-2	TGTGCCATCAGTGATAGTGGACGGCACTATGGCTACACCTTC	CAISDSGRHYGYTF
TRBV5-4	NA	NA	TRBJ2-3	TGTGCCAGCAGCTTACCGGGAATAGATACGCAGTATTTT	CASSLPGIDTQYF
TRBV29-1	few	NA	TRBJ1-2	TGCAGCGTTGAGTCAGATGGATATGGCTACACCTTC	CSVESDGYGYTF
TRBV28	NA	TRBD1	TRBJ1-3	TGTGCCAGCTGCTGGACAGGAAGAAACACCATATATTTT	CASCWTGRNTIYF
TRBV29-1	once	NA	TRBJ2-1	TGCAGCGTCCGTGGCGCGGTCCATGAGCAGTTCTTC	CSVRGAVHEQFF
TRBV19	NA	TRBD1	TRBJ1-5	TGTGCCAGTAGCCGGACAGGGGGTAATCAGCCCCAGCATTTT	CASSRTGGNQPQHF
TRBV6-6	NA	TRBD1	TRBJ1-1	TGTGCCAGCAGTTCAGGGGGCGCCGGGTTAGCTTTCTTT	CASSSGGAGLAFF
TRBV2	NA	NA	TRBJ2-1	TGTGCCGGCCGGGACGACAACAATGAGCAGTTCTTC	CAGRDDNNEQFF